This section outlines one TCR beta chain sequence together with its context. Its matching antigen is unknown. There are 14 residues in the CDR3. Germline V gives CDR1 WNHNN, CDR2 SYGVQD (reference sequence). Trimming at V came to 2 bases and at J to 5 bases, leaving 5 bases not matched to a gene. This specimen comes from a study of cytomegalovirus exposure and HLA in healthy donors. Study-level points and caveats: Among the CMV-associated chains, three were confirmed in vitro as specific for CMV antigens. TCR association rates varied by HLA locus in a later analysis, with DRB1 highest and HLA-C lowest.

Primers for the PCR totalled 60 Vbeta and 13 Jbeta. As originally analysed: In a later analysis, of 79 million or so unique beta chains, 9 million to 11 million appeared in at least two donors. TCRdb's copy holds only in-frame clones and misses some; the assay was immunoSEQ multiplex PCR. V, J and clone size are taken as reported in that table, and D and trimming were inferred from the DNA itself. Of some 130,000 clones listed, 70% to 90% are singletons. This rearrangement joins TRBV10-1 to TRBJ1-1, with 7 bases aligning to TRBD1. The TCR sequence derives from a middle-aged man in good health and CMV-seronegative. The sequenced sample was PBMCs. The CDR3 reads CASSEPTGKTEAFF. As DNA, the CDR3 is TGCGCCAGCAGTGAGCCGACAGGGAAAACTGAAGCTTTCTTT.